The following is a T cell receptor (beta chain) sequence with its context. Assay used: immunoSEQ multiplex PCR; TCRdb lists only in-frame clones, some missing. Seen here are about 1 million clones, more than 60% observed once, and the top ten hold about 1.5%. The source of the sample is a study of shared clonotypes between healthy human individuals. Trimming shortened V by 8 bases and J by 7 bases, and 22 bases separated the two germline ends. The length of the CDR3 is 15 residues. Germline V gene lookup returns CDR1 SNHLY and CDR2 FYNNEI. This TCR came from a man aged 18 to 35 in good health. The chain carries TRBV2 and TRBJ2-3; possibly TRBD1 for D (5 bases). The sequenced sample consisted of memory CD4+ T cells sorted from blood. Noted subset: CD45RA-negative fraction. The CDR3 spells CASVTRPFGAYTQYF. CDR3 DNA: TGTGCCAGCGTCACCAGGCCCTTTGGGGCCTATACGCAGTATTTT.